These 30 T cell receptor beta chains share one sample of origin, sequenced in a study of T cell responses to AZD1222 COVID-19 vaccine. Clones were read by immunoSEQ multiplex PCR, and TCRdb kept only the in-frame ones, dropping some. The table records roughly 130,000 clones, about nine tenths of them present only once. Sequencing used peripheral blood, obtained on day 0 of AZD1222 vaccination. These receptors came from an adult in good health.

The chain employs TRBV30 and TRBJ1-3, with a possible D match to TRBD1 (5 bases). V lost 1 base and J lost 1, with 8 bases in between. CDR1 and CDR2 (germline): GTSNPN, SVGIG (reference sequence). The CDR3 contains 14 residues. The CDR3 here is CAWSAGLSGNTIYF. For the CDR3, the DNA is TGTGCCTGGAGTGCAGGGTTATCTGGAAACACCATATATTTT.

V usage is TRBV7-2 and J usage is TRBJ1-5, with 8 nucleotides matching TRBD1. The CDR3 length is 14 residues. V gave up 5 bases and J gave up 6 bases; unmatched junction bases: 6. Germline V gives CDR1 SGHTA, CDR2 FQGNSA. CDR3 protein: CASSINRGTQPQHF. The CDR3 DNA reads TGTGCCAGCAGCATCAACAGGGGGACTCAGCCCCAGCATTTT. The entire variable domain, with the rest obtained from reference TRBV7-2 and TRBJ1-5, is as follows: GAGVSQSPSNKVTEKGKDVELRCDPISGHTALYWYRQSLGQGLEFLIYFQGNSAPDKSGLPSDRFSAERTGGSVSTLTIQRTQQEDSAVYLCASSINRGTQPQHFGDGTRLSIL.

The chain has TRBV5-1 and TRBJ2-7, with 9 bases aligning to TRBD1. V lost 1 base, J lost 4 bases, and 6 bases stayed unmatched. The CDR3 is made up of 15 amino acids. Germline lookup yields CDR1 SGHRS and CDR2 YFSETQ. The CDR3 DNA follows: TGCGCCAGCAGCTTGAATACAGGGGGCCTGTACGAGCAGTACTTC. This sequence encodes CASSLNTGGLYEQYF.

This chain joins TRBV6-6 and TRBJ2-2; 10 bases match TRBD1. CDR3 length: 16 residues. The V gene's germline CDR1 is MNHNY and CDR2 SVGAGI (reference sequence). V lost 7 bases and J lost 8; bases outside the gene matches: 13. The DNA for the CDR3 is TGTGCCAGCATCAACGGTGGGACAGGGGATGTGGGGGAGCTGTTTTTT. It is translated as CASINGGTGDVGELFF.

The gene calls are TRBV19 and TRBJ2-2; possible D gene TRBD1, 5 bases. V lost 4 bases and J 6 bases, leaving 9 bases between the germline ends. The CDR3 consists of 13 residues. Per germline, CDR1 LNHDA and CDR2 SQIVND (reference sequence). In DNA form, the CDR3 reads TGTGCCAGTAGTAAGGGGTCAGCCGGGGAGCTGTTTTTT. This translates into CASSKGSAGELFF.

In regard to this clone: The junction differs from germline at one of its ends, possibly a read error. The V gene is TRBV5-1, the J gene TRBJ2-7; no clear D. Germline-derived CDR1 and CDR2 are SGHRS and YFSETQ. The CDR3 sequence is 13 residues long. CDR3 residues: CASSLAGRSSPDF. The CDR3, as DNA: TGCGCCAGCAGCTTGGCGGGTCGTTCCTCCCCTGACTTC. Complete variable domain (other parts from reference TRBV5-1 and TRBJ2-7): KAGVTQTPRYLIKTRGQQVTLSCSPISGHRSVSWYQQTPGQGLQFLFEYFSETQRNKGNFPGRFSGRQFSNSRSEMNVSTLELGDSALYLCASSLAGRSSPDFGPGTRLTVT.

The chain is built from TRBV7-9 and TRBJ2-7, with 7 positions matching TRBD1. Per germline, CDR1 SEHNR and CDR2 FQNEAQ (reference sequence). CDR3 length: 14 residues. Losses at the gene ends were 5 bases for V and 0 bases for J; bases not matched to a gene: 4. CDR3 in amino acids: CASSRDSNSYEQYF. The CDR3 bases are TGTGCCAGCAGCAGGGACAGCAACTCCTACGAGCAGTACTTC.

The chain employs TRBV27 and TRBJ1-1; D is unresolved. The ends were cut back, 6 bases at V and 1 base at J, with 12 bases in the middle. CDR1 and CDR2 from the germline V gene are MNHEY and SMNVEV (reference sequence). CDR3 length: 14 residues. CDR3 residues: CASSLNYGNTEAFF. The CDR3 coding sequence is TGTGCCAGCAGCCTGAATTACGGGAACACTGAAGCTTTCTTT.

V usage is TRBV5-4 and J usage is TRBJ1-6; D might be TRBD1 (5 bases). Between the trimmed V and J ends, which lost 0 bases and 1 base, there was a span of 11 bases. CDR3 length equals 17 residues. Germline CDR1 and CDR2: SGHNT and YYREEE (reference sequence). This chain's CDR3 is CASSLGSGGSYNSPLHF. The DNA for the CDR3 is TGTGCCAGCAGCTTGGGGTCCGGGGGATCCTATAATTCACCCCTCCACTTT.

The rearrangement joins TRBV19 to TRBJ2-3; tentatively, D is TRBD1 (5 bases). The length of the CDR3 is 12 residues. CDR1 and CDR2 from the germline V gene are LNHDA and SQIVND (reference sequence). Trimming shortened V by 8 bases and J by 0 bases, and 6 bases separated the two germline ends. CDR3 region: CASGASTDTQYF. In DNA form, the CDR3 reads TGTGCCAGTGGGGCTAGCACAGATACGCAGTATTTT.

This chain connects TRBV7-3 to TRBJ2-3; D ambiguous. The CDR3 runs 18 residues. The V end was cut by 1 base, the J end by 0 bases, with 17 bases between. Germline CDR1 reads SGHTA; CDR2 reads FQGTGA. DNA of the CDR3: TGTGCCAGCAGCTTAATAGGTGGCCTCTCCTCTAGCACAGATACGCAGTATTTT. Its protein is CASSLIGGLSSSTDTQYF. Variable domain in full (rest from reference TRBV7-3 and TRBJ2-3): GAGVSQTPSNKVTEKGKYVELRCDPISGHTALYWYRQSLGQGPEFLIYFQGTGAADDSGLPNDRFFAVRPEGSVSTLKIQRTERGDSAVYLCASSLIGGLSSSTDTQYFGPGTRLTVL.

J is TRBJ2-7 and V is TRBV29-1; D possibly corresponds to TRBD1 (6 bases). The CDR3 sequence is 13 residues long. The ends were cut back, 4 bases at V and 3 bases at J, with 13 bases in the middle. The germline V gene has CDR1 SQVTM and CDR2 ANQGSEA. The CDR3 nucleotides read TGCAGCGTTGCGGAGACAGGCGACTACGAGCAGTACTTC. Translating gives CSVAETGDYEQYF.

The chain has TRBV5-1 and TRBJ2-7; a possible D gene is TRBD1 (5 bases). The ends were cut back, 2 bases at V and 4 bases at J, with 10 bases in the middle. The germline gives CDR1 SGHRS, CDR2 YFSETQ. The CDR3 consists of 13 residues. This CDR3 is CASSFQGTYEQYF. In DNA, the CDR3 is TGCGCCAGCAGCTTCCAGGGTACGTACGAGCAGTACTTC. Supplemented by reference TRBV5-1 and TRBJ2-7, the full variable domain reads KAGVTQTPRYLIKTRGQQVTLSCSPISGHRSVSWYQQTPGQGLQFLFEYFSETQRNKGNFPGRFSGRQFSNSRSEMNVSTLELGDSALYLCASSFQGTYEQYFGPGTRLTVT.

The chain uses TRBV18 and TRBJ2-7, with a tentative D call TRBD2 (5 bases). Germline V lookup: CDR1 KGHSH, CDR2 LQKENI. V lost 3 bases to trimming and J lost 1 base, with 13 bases between them. The CDR3 totals 15 residues. CDR3 amino acids: CASSPPAGLSYEQYF. CDR3 sequence (DNA): TGTGCCAGCTCACCGCCGGCAGGACTTTCCTACGAGCAGTACTTC.

The chain has TRBV7-9 and TRBJ2-7; TRBD2 might be the D (5 bases). The V end lost 3 bases, the J end lost 6 bases, and 9 bases lay between the germline ends. Germline V gene data show CDR1 as SEHNR and CDR2 as FQNEAQ (reference sequence). CDR3 size: 12 residues. The CDR3: CASSLLGGEQYF. Written as DNA, the CDR3 is TGTGCCAGCAGCTTGTTAGGAGGCGAGCAGTACTTC.

This clone has just one count. The chain employs TRBV5-1 and TRBJ1-3; D not resolved. Germline CDR1 reads SGHRS; CDR2 reads YFSETQ. V gave up 4 bases and J gave up 0 bases, with 11 bases separating them. The CDR3 consists of 15 residues. The CDR3 is CASSEDTFSGNTIYF. In nucleotides, the CDR3 is TGCGCCAGCAGCGAAGACACCTTCTCTGGAAACACCATATATTTT. The full variable domain, completed using reference TRBV5-1 and TRBJ1-3, is KAGVTQTPRYLIKTRGQQVTLSCSPISGHRSVSWYQQTPGQGLQFLFEYFSETQRNKGNFPGRFSGRQFSNSRSEMNVSTLELGDSALYLCASSEDTFSGNTIYFGEGSWLTVV.

The rearrangement links TRBV5-1 to TRBJ2-1, with D tentatively TRBD2 (7 bases). The V gene lost 7 bases and the J gene lost 3 bases, with 26 bases spanning the gap. The CDR3 sequence is 18 residues long. The germline CDR1 and CDR2 sequences are SGHRS and YFSETQ. The CDR3 region has the DNA TGCGCCAGCCGGCCTATCGGGGGCGGGGGCCGCGACTACAATGAGCAGTTCTTC. It is translated as CASRPIGGGGRDYNEQFF.

The chain recombines TRBV5-1 with TRBJ2-1; 10 bases agree with TRBD2. Unmatched junction bases numbered 4, after V lost 4 bases and J lost 3 bases. Germline CDR1 SGHRS, CDR2 YFSETQ. CDR3 length equals 15 residues. As DNA, the CDR3 is TGCGCCAGCAGCCTACCTAGCGGGGGCTACAATGAGCAGTTCTTC. It encodes CASSLPSGGYNEQFF.

V usage is TRBV10-3 and J usage is TRBJ2-2; 11 bases agree with TRBD2. In germline, CDR1 is ENHRY, CDR2 SYGVKD. Trimming at V came to 10 bases and at J to 7 bases, leaving 11 bases not matched to a gene. The CDR3 has 15 amino acids. The DNA for the CDR3 is TGTGCCACCTCCATGGGACTAGCGGTGGGCGGGGAGCTGTTTTTT. It translates to CATSMGLAVGGELFF.

The CDR3 region has the DNA TGTGCCAGTAGTGCAAAGACAGGGGGCGCCGCGGCTTTCTTT. This sequence encodes CASSAKTGGAAAFF. The chain employs TRBV19 and TRBJ1-1, with 10 bases identical to TRBD1. Germline values: CDR1 LNHDA, CDR2 SQIVND (reference sequence). The CDR3 consists of 14 residues. V trimming: 5 bases; J trimming: 11 bases; junction bases outside the gene matches: 11.

The CDR3 DNA sequence: TGTGCAACGGCGAAGGGTACGAACACTGAAGCTTTCTTT. Translation gives CATAKGTNTEAFF. J is TRBJ1-1 and V is TRBV18; unclear D gene. The CDR3 covers 13 residues. Per the germline V gene, CDR1 is KGHSH and CDR2 is LQKENI. Full variable domain (rest looked up from reference TRBV18 and TRBJ1-1): NAGVMQNPRHLVRRRGQEARLRCSPMKGHSHVYWYRQLPEEGLKFMVYLQKENIIDESGMPKERFSAEFPKEGPSILRIQQVVRGDSAAYFCATAKGTNTEAFFGQGTRLTVV.

The rearrangement uses TRBV6-4 and TRBJ2-3, with D tentatively TRBD1 or TRBD2 (5 bases each). V was pared by 11 bases and J by 0 bases, with 21 bases between. The germline V gene encodes CDR1 MRHNA and CDR2 SNTAGT. The CDR3 loop spans 16 amino acids. CDR3 in amino acids: CALRFRWGFSTDTQYF. The CDR3 DNA follows: TGTGCCCTTAGATTTCGATGGGGGTTTAGCACAGATACGCAGTATTTT.

The chain carries TRBV27 and TRBJ2-1; a possible D gene is TRBD1 (5 bases). There are 15 residues in the CDR3. Trimming took 1 base from V and 4 from J, leaving 11 bases between them. Per germline, CDR1 MNHEY and CDR2 SMNVEV (reference sequence). DNA for the CDR3: TGTGCCAGCAGTTTATTTCCAGGGCCTTACAATGAGCAGTTCTTC. Protein sequence: CASSLFPGPYNEQFF.

V is TRBV7-2 and J is TRBJ2-3, with TRBD2 as a possible D gene (5 bases). In germline, CDR1 is SGHTA, CDR2 FQGNSA. This CDR3 comprises 14 residues. Between the trimmed V and J ends, which lost 8 bases and 3 bases, there was a span of 15 bases. The CDR3 coding sequence is TGTGCCAGCTCCGCTAGCTTGGGTACAGATACGCAGTATTTT. Its protein product is CASSASLGTDTQYF.

J is TRBJ2-7 and V is TRBV5-1; tentatively, D is TRBD2 (6 bases). CDR1 is SGHRS and CDR2 is YFSETQ in the germline V gene. Trimming took 5 bases from V and 6 from J, leaving 21 bases between them. CDR3 length: 15 amino acids. Here the CDR3 reads CASRAWAGMGAEQYF. CDR3 DNA sequence: TGCGCCAGCAGGGCTTGGGCGGGGATGGGAGCCGAGCAGTACTTC.

This clone has a handful of counts. CDR3 region: CASSQNIGQGYGYTF. In DNA, the CDR3 is TGCGCCAGCAGCCAGAACATTGGACAAGGCTATGGCTACACCTTC. The rearrangement links TRBV4-1 to TRBJ1-2; a possible D gene is TRBD1 (5 bases). This CDR3 spans 15 amino acids. Deletions cut 3 bases from V and 4 bases from J, with 15 bases between. Germline V lookup: CDR1 MGHRA, CDR2 YSYEKL.

The chain couples TRBV15 to TRBJ1-2; D not resolved. Between the trimmed V and J ends, which lost 0 bases and 6 bases, there was a span of 5 bases. The germline V gene encodes CDR1 LNHNV and CDR2 YYDKDF (reference sequence). The CDR3 totals 12 residues. The CDR3 loop is CATSRDGDGYTF. CDR3 DNA sequence: TGTGCCACCAGCAGAGATGGGGATGGCTACACCTTC.

This chain links TRBV19 with TRBJ1-5, with D possibly TRBD1 on 6 matching bases. The CDR3 spans 17 residues. V lost 10 bases to trimming and J lost 0 bases, with 22 bases between them. Germline V gives CDR1 LNHDA, CDR2 SQIVND (reference sequence). In DNA form, the CDR3 reads TGTGCCACCAGTCCCCAATCCGGGACACCTAGCAATCAGCCCCAGCATTTT. Its protein product is CATSPQSGTPSNQPQHF.

The chain recombines TRBV7-9 with TRBJ2-1; D gene unclear. CDR3 size: 12 residues. In germline, CDR1 is SEHNR, CDR2 FQNEAQ (reference sequence). Trimming took off 1 base at V and 6 bases at J, with 4 bases between the two ends. The CDR3 protein is CASSLVSNEQFF. The CDR3 coding sequence is TGTGCCAGCAGCTTAGTCTCCAATGAGCAGTTCTTC.

V usage is TRBV19 and J usage is TRBJ2-2, with 8 bases that match TRBD2. The CDR3 has 16 residues. Germline V gene lookup returns CDR1 LNHDA and CDR2 SQIVND (reference sequence). J gave up 0 bases and V 7 bases, and 7 bases lay outside the gene matches. CDR3 in DNA: TGTGCCAGTACCCGGGGGGGGACAACGAACACCGGGGAGCTGTTTTTT. This gives the protein CASTRGGTTNTGELFF.